The 6 T cell receptor beta chains listed next were all sequenced from one sample in a study of Graves' ophthalmopathy and Graves' hyperthyroidism. The sequenced template was RNA, covering the TCR beta CDR3 region. The first round was an RT-PCR with HTBI primers, and the second round was a multiplex PCR. TCRdb processed the multiplex PCR reads anew with MiXCR; each CDR3 protein has one entry. The sample records about 620,000 distinct CDR3 sequences, approximately 22% being singletons. The specimen was peripheral blood. These receptors all stem from a woman between 18 and 29 years old with stable Graves' hyperthyroidism. Some clones in this sample may be carry-over from other donors' samples.

The chain couples TRBV11-2 to TRBJ2-2, with 10 bases identical to TRBD2. The germline CDR1 and CDR2 sequences are SGHAT and FQNNGV. This CDR3 has 16 residues. The ends lost 5 bases at V and 6 bases at J; junction bases unmatched: 9. CDR3 DNA sequence: TGTGCCAGCAGCCCCCTAGCGGGAGACCTCCCCGGGGAGCTGTTTTTT. Amino acids: CASSPLAGDLPGELFF.

This clonotype has ten or more counts. This sequence joins TRBV6-2 or TRBV6-3 and TRBJ1-1, with D maybe TRBD1 (5 bases). Trimming shortened V by 4 bases and J by 10 bases, and 13 bases separated the two germline ends. The length of the CDR3 is 12 residues. The germline V gene has CDR1 MNHEY and CDR2 SVGEGT. The CDR3 sequence: CASSSGGSGAFF. The CDR3 bases are TGTGCCAGCAGTTCCGGGGGTAGCGGAGCTTTCTTT.

This clonotype came up many times. V is TRBV29-1 and J is TRBJ1-2, with D hard to call. The V end was cut by 7 bases, the J end by 6 bases, with 18 bases between. Germline CDR1 and CDR2: SQVTM and ANQGSEA. CDR3 length: 13 amino acids. Written as DNA, the CDR3 is TGCAGCGCTCACTCGCGGTGGGAACATGGCTACACCTTC. Protein: CSAHSRWEHGYTF.

This clonotype was seen only a few times. The V and J genes are TRBV6-1 and TRBJ2-5; D ambiguous. The CDR3 extends over 12 amino acids. Germline V CDR1 and CDR2: MNHNS, SASEGT. The V and J ends lost 6 bases and 5 bases respectively, with 10 bases between them. CDR3 bases: TGTGCCAGCAGAATTAACCGGGAGACCCAGTACTTC. Encoded protein: CASRINRETQYF.

This clonotype was found many times. The rearrangement uses TRBV20-1 and TRBJ1-1, with TRBD1 matching 9 bases. Germline CDR1 is DFQATT and CDR2 is SNEGSKA (reference sequence). V lost 8 bases and J lost 4; bases outside the gene matches: 8. This CDR3 is 13 amino acids long. The CDR3 loop is CSSRQGVSTEAFF. CDR3 DNA: TGCAGTAGCCGACAGGGGGTTAGCACTGAAGCTTTCTTT.

This clonotype was recorded at least ten times. The chain couples TRBV7-9 to TRBJ2-5; weak D call: TRBD1 (6 bases). V shed 5 bases and J shed 1 base, with 17 bases lying between them. There are 16 residues in the CDR3. Germline V gene sequence: CDR1 SEHNR, CDR2 FQNEAQ (reference sequence). This CDR3 reads CASSSRGLYFQETQYF. The CDR3 DNA reads TGTGCCAGCAGCAGCAGGGGCCTCTACTTCCAAGAGACCCAGTACTTC.